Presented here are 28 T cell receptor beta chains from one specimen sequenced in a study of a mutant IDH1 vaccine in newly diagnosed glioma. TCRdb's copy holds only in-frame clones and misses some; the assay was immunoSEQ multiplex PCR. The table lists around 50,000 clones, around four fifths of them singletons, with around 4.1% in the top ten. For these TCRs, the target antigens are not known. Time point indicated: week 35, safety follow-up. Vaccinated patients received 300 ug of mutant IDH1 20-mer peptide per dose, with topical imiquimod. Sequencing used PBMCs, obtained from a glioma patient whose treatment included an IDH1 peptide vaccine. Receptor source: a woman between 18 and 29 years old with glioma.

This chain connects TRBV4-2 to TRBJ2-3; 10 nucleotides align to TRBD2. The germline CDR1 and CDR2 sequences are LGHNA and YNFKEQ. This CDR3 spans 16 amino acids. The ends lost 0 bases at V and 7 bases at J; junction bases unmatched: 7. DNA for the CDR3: TGTGCCAGCAGCCAAGATATAACTAGCGGGGTTTATACGCAGTATTTT. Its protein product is CASSQDITSGVYTQYF.

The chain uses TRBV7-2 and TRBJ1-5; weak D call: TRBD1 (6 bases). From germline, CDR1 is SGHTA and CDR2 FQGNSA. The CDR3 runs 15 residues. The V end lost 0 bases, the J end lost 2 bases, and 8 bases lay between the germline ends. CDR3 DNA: TGTGCCAGCAGCTTAGCGGGGGCGGGCAATCAGCCCCAGCATTTT. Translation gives CASSLAGAGNQPQHF.

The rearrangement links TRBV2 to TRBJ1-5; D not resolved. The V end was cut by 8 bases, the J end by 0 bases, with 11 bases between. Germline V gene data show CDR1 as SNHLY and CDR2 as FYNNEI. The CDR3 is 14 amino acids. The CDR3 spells CASWGGYSNQPQHF. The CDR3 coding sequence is TGTGCCAGCTGGGGAGGCTATAGCAATCAGCCCCAGCATTTT.

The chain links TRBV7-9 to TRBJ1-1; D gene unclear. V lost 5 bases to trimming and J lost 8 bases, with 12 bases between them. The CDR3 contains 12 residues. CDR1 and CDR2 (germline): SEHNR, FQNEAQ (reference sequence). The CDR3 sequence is CASSEGLKEAFF. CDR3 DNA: TGTGCCAGCAGCGAAGGACTGAAGGAAGCTTTCTTT.

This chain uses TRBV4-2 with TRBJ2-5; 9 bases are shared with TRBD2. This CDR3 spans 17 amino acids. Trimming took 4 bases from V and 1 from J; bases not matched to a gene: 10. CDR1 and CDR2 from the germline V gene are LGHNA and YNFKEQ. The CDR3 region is CASSLGGAAGGQETQYF. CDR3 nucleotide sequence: TGTGCCAGCAGCCTGGGGGGGGCAGCGGGGGGCCAAGAGACCCAGTACTTC.

The CDR3 protein is CASSLGASISTDTQYF. CDR3 nucleotides: TGCGCCAGCAGCTTGGGGGCTAGCATAAGCACAGATACGCAGTATTTT. This chain connects TRBV5-1 to TRBJ2-3, with D possibly matching TRBD2 (5 bases). Germline CDR1 SGHRS, CDR2 YFSETQ. The germline V and J ends were trimmed by 0 bases and 0 bases, with 11 bases remaining between them. The CDR3 is made up of 16 amino acids.

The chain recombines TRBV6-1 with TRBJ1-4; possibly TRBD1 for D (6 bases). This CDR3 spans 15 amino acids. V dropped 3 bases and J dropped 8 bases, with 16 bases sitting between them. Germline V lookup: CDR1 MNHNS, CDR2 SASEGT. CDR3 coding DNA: TGTGCCAGCAGTGAGGGGGACATCGGGGCGGAAAAACTGTTTTTT. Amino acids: CASSEGDIGAEKLFF.

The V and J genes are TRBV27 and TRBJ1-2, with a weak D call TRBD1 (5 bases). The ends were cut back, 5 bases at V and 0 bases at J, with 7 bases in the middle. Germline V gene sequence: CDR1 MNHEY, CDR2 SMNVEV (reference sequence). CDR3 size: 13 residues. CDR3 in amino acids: CASSRTPNYGYTF. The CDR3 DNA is TGTGCCAGCAGTCGGACACCTAACTATGGCTACACCTTC.

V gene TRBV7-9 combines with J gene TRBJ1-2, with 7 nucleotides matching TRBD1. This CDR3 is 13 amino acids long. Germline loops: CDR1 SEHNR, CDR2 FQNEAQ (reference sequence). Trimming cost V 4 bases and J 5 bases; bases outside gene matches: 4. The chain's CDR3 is CASSYRDRYGYTF. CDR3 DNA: TGTGCCAGCAGCTACCGGGACAGATATGGCTACACCTTC. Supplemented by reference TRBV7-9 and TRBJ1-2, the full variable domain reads DTGVSQNPRHKITKRGQNVTFRCDPISEHNRLYWYRQTLGQGPEFLTYFQNEAQLEKSRLLSDRFSAERPKGSFSTLEIQRTEQGDSAMYLCASSYRDRYGYTFGSGTRLTVV.

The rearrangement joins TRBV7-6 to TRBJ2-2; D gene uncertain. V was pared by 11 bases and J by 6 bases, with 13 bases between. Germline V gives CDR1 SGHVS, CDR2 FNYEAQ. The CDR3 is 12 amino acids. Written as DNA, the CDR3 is TGTGCCGGGCGCACAAAACCCGGGGAGCTGTTTTTT. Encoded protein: CAGRTKPGELFF.

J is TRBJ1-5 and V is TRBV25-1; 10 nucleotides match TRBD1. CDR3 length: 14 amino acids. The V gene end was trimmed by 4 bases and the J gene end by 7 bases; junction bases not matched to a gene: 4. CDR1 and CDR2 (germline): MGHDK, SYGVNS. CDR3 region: CASSAGQGDQPQHF. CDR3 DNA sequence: TGTGCCAGCAGTGCCGGACAGGGGGACCAGCCCCAGCATTTT.

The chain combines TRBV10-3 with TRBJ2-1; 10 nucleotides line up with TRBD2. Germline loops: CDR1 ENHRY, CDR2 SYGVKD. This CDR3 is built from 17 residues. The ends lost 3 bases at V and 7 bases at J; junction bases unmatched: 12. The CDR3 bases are TGTGCCATCAGTGACCCTAGCGGGAGCTCGTTGATGAATGAGCAGTTCTTC. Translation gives CAISDPSGSSLMNEQFF.

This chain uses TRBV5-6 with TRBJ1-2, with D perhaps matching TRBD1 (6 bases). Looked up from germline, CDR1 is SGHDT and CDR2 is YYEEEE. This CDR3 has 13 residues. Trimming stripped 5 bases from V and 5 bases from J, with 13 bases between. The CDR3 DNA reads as TGTGCCAGCAGTACGAGGGGGTATTATGGCTACACCTTC. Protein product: CASSTRGYYGYTF.

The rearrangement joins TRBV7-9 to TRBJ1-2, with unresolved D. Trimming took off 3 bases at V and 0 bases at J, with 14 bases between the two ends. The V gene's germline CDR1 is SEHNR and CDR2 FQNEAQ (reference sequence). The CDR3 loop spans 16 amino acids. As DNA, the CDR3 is TGTGCCAGCAGCTTTGGCCCCAGGAACCCTAACTATGGCTACACCTTC. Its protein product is CASSFGPRNPNYGYTF.

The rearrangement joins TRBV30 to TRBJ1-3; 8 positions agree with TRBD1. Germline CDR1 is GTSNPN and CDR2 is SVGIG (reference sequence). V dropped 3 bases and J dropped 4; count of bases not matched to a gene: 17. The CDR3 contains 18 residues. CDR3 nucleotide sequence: TGTGCCTGGAGCCCTATATTATGGACAGGGCAGCTCGGAAACACCATATATTTT. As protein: CAWSPILWTGQLGNTIYF.

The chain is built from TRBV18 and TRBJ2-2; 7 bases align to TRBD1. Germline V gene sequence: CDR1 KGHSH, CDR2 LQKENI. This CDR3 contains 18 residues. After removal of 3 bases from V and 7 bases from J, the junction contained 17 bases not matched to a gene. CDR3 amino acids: CASSPTGRDRGKGGELFF. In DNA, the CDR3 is TGTGCCAGCTCACCGACTGGCCGGGACAGAGGAAAAGGCGGGGAGCTGTTTTTT.

The chain's CDR3 is CASSPSGPYEQYF. The DNA of the CDR3 is TGCGCCAGCAGCCCTAGCGGCCCCTACGAGCAGTACTTC. V is TRBV5-1 and J is TRBJ2-7; 7 nucleotides match TRBD2. The CDR3 is 13 amino acids. V shed 4 bases and J 2 bases; nucleotides not matched to a gene: 3. CDR1 and CDR2 from the germline V gene are SGHRS and YFSETQ.

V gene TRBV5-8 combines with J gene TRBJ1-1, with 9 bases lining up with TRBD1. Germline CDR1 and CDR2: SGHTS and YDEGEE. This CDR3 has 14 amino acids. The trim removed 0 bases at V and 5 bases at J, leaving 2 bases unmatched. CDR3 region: CASSLGTGVTEAFF. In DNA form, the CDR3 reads TGTGCCAGCAGCTTGGGGACAGGGGTTACTGAAGCTTTCTTT.

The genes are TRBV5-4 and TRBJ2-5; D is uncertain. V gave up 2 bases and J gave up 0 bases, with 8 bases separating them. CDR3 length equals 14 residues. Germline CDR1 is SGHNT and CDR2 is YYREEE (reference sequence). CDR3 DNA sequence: TGTGCCAGCAGCTTTGGGCGGCACCAAGAGACCCAGTACTTC. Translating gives CASSFGRHQETQYF.

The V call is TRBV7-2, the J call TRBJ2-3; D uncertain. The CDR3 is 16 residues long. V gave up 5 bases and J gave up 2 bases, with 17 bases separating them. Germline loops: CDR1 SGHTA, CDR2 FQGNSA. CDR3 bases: TGTGCCAGCAGCCTCGATTTTGTGGTTCCCACAGATACGCAGTATTTT. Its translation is CASSLDFVVPTDTQYF. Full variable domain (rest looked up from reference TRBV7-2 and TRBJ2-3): GAGVSQSPSNKVTEKGKDVELRCDPISGHTALYWYRQSLGQGLEFLIYFQGNSAPDKSGLPSDRFSAERTGGSVSTLTIQRTQQEDSAVYLCASSLDFVVPTDTQYFGPGTRLTVL.

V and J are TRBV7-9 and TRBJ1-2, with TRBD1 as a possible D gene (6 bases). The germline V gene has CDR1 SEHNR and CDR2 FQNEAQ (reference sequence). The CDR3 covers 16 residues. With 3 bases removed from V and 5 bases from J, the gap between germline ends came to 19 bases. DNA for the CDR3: TGTGCCAGCAGCTTGGAGGTGTCCAAGGGGGGGTATGGCTACACCTTC. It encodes CASSLEVSKGGYGYTF.

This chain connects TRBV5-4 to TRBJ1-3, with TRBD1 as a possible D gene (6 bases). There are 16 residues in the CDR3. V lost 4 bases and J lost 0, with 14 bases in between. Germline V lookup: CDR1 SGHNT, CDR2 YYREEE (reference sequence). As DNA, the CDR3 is TGTGCCAGCAGCCCGAAACAGGGACTCTCTGGAAACACCATATATTTT. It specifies CASSPKQGLSGNTIYF.

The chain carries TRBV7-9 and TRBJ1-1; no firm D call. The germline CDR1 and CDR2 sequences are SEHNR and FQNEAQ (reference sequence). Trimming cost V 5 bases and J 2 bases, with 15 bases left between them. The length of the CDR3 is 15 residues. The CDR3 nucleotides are TGTGCCAGCAGCACAACCAGTTCGGCTAACACTGAAGCTTTCTTT. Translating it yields CASSTTSSANTEAFF.

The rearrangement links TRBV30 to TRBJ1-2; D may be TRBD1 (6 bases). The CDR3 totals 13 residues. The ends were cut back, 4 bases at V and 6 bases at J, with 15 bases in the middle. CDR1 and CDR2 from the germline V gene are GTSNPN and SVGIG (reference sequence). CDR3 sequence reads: CAWKGDNGDGYTF. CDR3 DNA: TGTGCCTGGAAGGGGGATAACGGAGATGGCTACACCTTC.

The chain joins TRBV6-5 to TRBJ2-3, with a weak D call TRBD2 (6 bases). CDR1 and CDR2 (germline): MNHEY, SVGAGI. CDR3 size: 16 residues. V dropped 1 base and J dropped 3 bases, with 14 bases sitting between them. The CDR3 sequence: CASSYYRGSGTDTQYF. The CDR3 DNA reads TGTGCCAGCAGTTACTATCGGGGGTCGGGGACAGATACGCAGTATTTT.

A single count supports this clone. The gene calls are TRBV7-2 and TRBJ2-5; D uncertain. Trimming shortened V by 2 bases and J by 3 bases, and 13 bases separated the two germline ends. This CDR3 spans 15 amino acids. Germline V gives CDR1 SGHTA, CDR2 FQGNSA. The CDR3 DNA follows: TGTGCCAGCAGCTTAAGTGGCCGCGATAAAGAGACCCAGTACTTC. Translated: CASSLSGRDKETQYF.

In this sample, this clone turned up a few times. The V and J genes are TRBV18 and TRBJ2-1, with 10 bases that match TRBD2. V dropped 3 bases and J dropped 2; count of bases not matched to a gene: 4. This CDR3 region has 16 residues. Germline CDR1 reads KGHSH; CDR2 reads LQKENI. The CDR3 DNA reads TGTGCCAGCTCACCCAGCCTAGCGGGGGCCTACAATGAGCAGTTCTTC. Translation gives CASSPSLAGAYNEQFF.

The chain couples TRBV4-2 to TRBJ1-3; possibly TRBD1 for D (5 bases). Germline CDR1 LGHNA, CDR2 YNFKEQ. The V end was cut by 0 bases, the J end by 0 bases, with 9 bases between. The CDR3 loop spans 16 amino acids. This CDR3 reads CASSQEGHDSGNTIYF. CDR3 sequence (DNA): TGTGCCAGCAGCCAAGAGGGGCACGACTCTGGAAACACCATATATTTT.